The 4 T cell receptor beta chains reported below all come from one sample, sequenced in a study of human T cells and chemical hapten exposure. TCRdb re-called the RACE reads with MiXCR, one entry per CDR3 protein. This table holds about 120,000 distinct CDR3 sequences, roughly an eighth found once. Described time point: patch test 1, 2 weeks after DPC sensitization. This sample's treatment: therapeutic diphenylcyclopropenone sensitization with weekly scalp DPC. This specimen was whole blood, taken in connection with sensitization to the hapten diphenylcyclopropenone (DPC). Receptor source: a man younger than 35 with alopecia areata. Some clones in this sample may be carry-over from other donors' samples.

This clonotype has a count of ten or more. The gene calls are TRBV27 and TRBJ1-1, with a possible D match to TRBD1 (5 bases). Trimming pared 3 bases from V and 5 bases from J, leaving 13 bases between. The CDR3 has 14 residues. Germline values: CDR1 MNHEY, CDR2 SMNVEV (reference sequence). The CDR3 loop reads CASSLAGTGTEAFF. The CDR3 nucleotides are TGTGCCAGCAGTTTGGCCGGGACCGGGACTGAAGCTTTCTTT.

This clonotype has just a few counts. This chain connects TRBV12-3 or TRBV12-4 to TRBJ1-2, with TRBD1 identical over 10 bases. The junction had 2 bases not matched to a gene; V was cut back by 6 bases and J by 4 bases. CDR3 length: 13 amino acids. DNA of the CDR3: TGTGCCAGCAGCCGGACAGGGGGCTATGGCTACACCTTC. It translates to CASSRTGGYGYTF.

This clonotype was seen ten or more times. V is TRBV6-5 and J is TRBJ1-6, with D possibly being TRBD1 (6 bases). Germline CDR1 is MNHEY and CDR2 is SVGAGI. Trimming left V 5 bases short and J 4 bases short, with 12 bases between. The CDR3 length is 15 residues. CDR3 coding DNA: TGTGCCAGCAGTCCCGGACAGACGTATAATTCACCCCTCCACTTT. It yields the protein CASSPGQTYNSPLHF.

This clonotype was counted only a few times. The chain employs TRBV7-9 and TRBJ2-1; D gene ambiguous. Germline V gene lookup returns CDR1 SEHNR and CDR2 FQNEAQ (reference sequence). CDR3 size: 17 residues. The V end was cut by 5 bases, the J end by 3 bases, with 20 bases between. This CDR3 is CASSRPLDTYNYNEQFF. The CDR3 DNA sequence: TGTGCCAGCAGCCGCCCTCTTGACACGTATAACTACAATGAGCAGTTCTTC. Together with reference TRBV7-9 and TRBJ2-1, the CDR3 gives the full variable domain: DTGVSQNPRHKITKRGQNVTFRCDPISEHNRLYWYRQTLGQGPEFLTYFQNEAQLEKSRLLSDRFSAERPKGSFSTLEIQRTEQGDSAMYLCASSRPLDTYNYNEQFFGPGTRLTVL.